The rows below give T cell receptor beta chains drawn from one sample of a study of cytomegalovirus exposure and HLA in healthy donors. This table comes from immunoSEQ multiplex PCR, and its TCRdb copy is limited to in-frame clones, with some not included. The table has about 170,000 clones, about 76% seen once. Sequencing was carried out using PBMCs. These receptors originate from a woman aged 18-30 years in good health and CMV-seropositive. CDR3s include the opening cysteine and the closing phenylalanine or tryptophan. The D gene is left open where the match is weak. Size is stated for part of the rows, as once, few or many counts, or as a class when the clone is expanded.

d_gene,j_gene,abundance,v_gene,CDR3aa,CDR3nt
NA,TRBJ1-6,NA,TRBV7-3,CASSLNSGLSPLHF,TGTGCCAGCAGCTTAAACTCAGGGCTTTCACCCCTCCACTTT
TRBD2,TRBJ2-2,NA,TRBV7-7,CASSSGTSGTPELFF,TGTGCTAGCAGCTCCGGGACTAGCGGTACTCCCGAGCTGTTTTTT
NA,TRBJ2-3,NA,TRBV7-2,CASSPPGQPSTDTQYF,TGTGCCAGCAGCCCACCAGGACAGCCTAGCACAGATACGCAGTATTTT
NA,TRBJ2-7,NA,TRBV7-9,CASSLVQGPAVPQYF,TGTGCCAGCAGCTTAGTTCAGGGGCCCGCCGTCCCGCAGTACTTC
TRBD2,TRBJ2-2,NA,TRBV2,CASRLAVNTGELFF,TGTGCCAGCAGACTAGCGGTTAACACCGGGGAGCTGTTTTTT
NA,TRBJ1-1,NA,TRBV7-9,CASSLSFGGVNTEAFF,TGTGCCAGCAGCTTATCATTTGGGGGCGTGAACACTGAAGCTTTCTTT
NA,TRBJ1-1,NA,TRBV11-2,CASSNQGRNTEAFF,TGTGCCAGCAGTAACCAGGGGCGGAACACTGAAGCTTTCTTT
NA,TRBJ2-1,NA,TRBV13,CASSSAMGVFNEQFF,TGTGCCAGCAGCTCCGCCATGGGAGTGTTCAATGAGCAGTTCTTC
NA,TRBJ2-7,NA,TRBV7-6,CASSLSTVKTYEQYF,TGTGCCAGCAGCTTAAGCACAGTGAAGACCTACGAGCAGTACTTC
NA,TRBJ1-5,NA,TRBV5-6,CASSLVSGLEPQHF,TGTGCCAGCAGCTTGGTTTCGGGATTAGAGCCCCAGCATTTT
NA,TRBJ1-2,NA,TRBV30,CAWSLGAGYTF,TGTGCCTGGAGTCTAGGGGCTGGCTACACCTTC
NA,TRBJ1-3,once,TRBV9,CASSNSRDPGPGGTIYF,TGTGCCAGCAGCAACTCTAGGGACCCAGGGCCCGGGGGCACCATATATTTT
NA,TRBJ1-5,once,TRBV2,CASSASGWDQPQHF,TGTGCCAGCAGTGCGTCGGGGTGGGATCAGCCCCAGCATTTT
NA,TRBJ2-7,few,TRBV2,CASSDSNYYEQYF,TGTGCCAGCAGTGATAGCAACTATTACGAGCAGTACTTC
NA,TRBJ2-2,NA,TRBV7-2,CASSLAWQNTGELFF,TGTGCCAGCAGCTTAGCGTGGCAAAACACCGGGGAGCTGTTTTTT
TRBD1,TRBJ1-1,NA,TRBV7-2,CASSLRQGADTEAFF,TGTGCCAGCAGCTTACGGCAGGGGGCGGACACTGAAGCTTTCTTT
TRBD1,TRBJ1-1,NA,TRBV30,CARTRDRNTEAFF,TGTGCCCGAACCCGGGACAGGAACACTGAAGCTTTCTTT
NA,TRBJ2-7,NA,TRBV27,CASSSHRVAAYEQYF,TGTGCCAGCAGTTCCCACAGGGTAGCCGCCTACGAGCAGTACTTC
TRBD2,TRBJ2-1,once,TRBV7-6,CASSHGGEHNEQFF,TGTGCCAGCAGCCATGGGGGGGAACACAATGAGCAGTTCTTC
NA,TRBJ2-6,NA,TRBV28,CASSFLPGVPLSGANVLTF,TGTGCCAGCAGTTTCCTCCCAGGGGTCCCCCTCTCTGGGGCCAACGTCCTGACTTTC
NA,TRBJ1-2,once,TRBV15,CATSREAGLNYGYTF,TGTGCCACCAGCAGAGAGGCAGGGCTTAACTATGGCTACACCTTC
TRBD1,TRBJ1-5,NA,TRBV9,CASSAQGRDQPQHF,TGTGCCAGCAGCGCACAGGGGAGAGATCAGCCCCAGCATTTT
NA,TRBJ1-4,NA,TRBV30,CAWSPHRAEKLFF,TGTGCCTGGAGTCCTCACAGGGCGGAAAAACTGTTTTTT
TRBD1,TRBJ2-2,NA,TRBV10-2,CASNDRGPDGELFF,TGCGCCAGCAACGACAGGGGGCCCGATGGGGAGCTGTTTTTT